These 18 T cell receptor beta chains came from one sample sequenced in a study. From the RT-PCR reads, TCRdb called clonotypes with MiXCR, one entry per CDR3 protein. The repertoire holds about 700,000 distinct CDR3 sequences, with 11% to 15% as singletons. The sequencing input was memory CD4+ T cells from blood. The receptors here all came from a female donor in good health, serving as a healthy control.

V is TRBV20-1 and J is TRBJ2-5; TRBD1 aligns across 9 bases. The CDR3 extends over 17 amino acids. Germline trimming cut 3 bases from V and 5 bases from J; bases unmatched to any gene: 16. The germline V gene has CDR1 DFQATT and CDR2 SNEGSKA (reference sequence). CDR3 in amino acids: CSARPPGQGLWLETQYF. The CDR3 DNA follows: TGCAGTGCTAGGCCTCCGGGACAGGGTTTATGGCTTGAGACCCAGTACTTC.

Only a few counts were recorded for this clonotype. The V gene is TRBV5-4, the J gene TRBJ2-3, with 11 bases fitting TRBD2. The germline gives CDR1 SGHNT, CDR2 YYREEE (reference sequence). Unmatched junction bases numbered 6, after V lost 0 bases and J lost 3 bases. The CDR3 consists of 17 residues. The CDR3 DNA sequence: TGTGCCAGCAGCTTGGAAGTAGCGGGGGGGCAGACAGATACGCAGTATTTT. Translated, it gives CASSLEVAGGQTDTQYF.

The chain uses TRBV7-9 and TRBJ2-7, with no clear D. V lost 7 bases and J lost 5, with 21 bases in between. CDR3 length: 15 amino acids. Germline lookup yields CDR1 SEHNR and CDR2 FQNEAQ (reference sequence). The CDR3 loop is CASNRAGPTFNEQYF. As DNA, the CDR3 is TGTGCCAGCAACCGGGCAGGACCGACCTTCAACGAGCAGTACTTC.

The chain links TRBV28 to TRBJ1-2; maybe TRBD1 (5 bases). Germline V lookup: CDR1 MDHEN, CDR2 SYDVKM. V was clipped by 10 bases and J by 7 bases, with 19 bases between them. This CDR3 contains 13 residues. The CDR3 bases are TGTGCCATCAGGGTCCAGGGAATTCCTGGCTACACCTTC. This sequence encodes CAIRVQGIPGYTF.

This clonotype was picked up a small number of times. The J gene is TRBJ2-5, the V gene TRBV6-2 or TRBV6-3, with 8 bases identical to TRBD2. V was pared by 8 bases and J by 0 bases, with 8 bases of the junction left unmatched. There are 15 residues in the CDR3. Germline CDR1 MNHEY, CDR2 SVGEGT. CDR3 nucleotides: TGTGCCAGCGTTCGCCAGCGGGGGTACCAAGAGACCCAGTACTTC. This sequence encodes CASVRQRGYQETQYF.

Ten or more counts support this clonotype. This chain uses TRBV24-1 with TRBJ2-1; 9 positions match TRBD2. V lost 4 bases to trimming and J lost 9 bases; unmatched junction nucleotides: 9. The CDR3 totals 15 residues. CDR1 is KGHDR, CDR2 SFDVKD, per germline. CDR3 sequence reads: CATSENGGRAGEQFF. DNA for the CDR3: TGTGCCACCAGTGAAAACGGCGGGAGGGCCGGTGAGCAGTTCTTC.

This clonotype was seen only a few times. V gene TRBV7-3 combines with J gene TRBJ2-1; TRBD2 matches 10 bases. The CDR3 runs to 15 residues. Germline lookup yields CDR1 SGHTA and CDR2 FQGTGA. Trimming removed 0 bases from V and 8 bases from J; junction bases left unmatched: 4. As DNA, the CDR3 is TGTGCCAGCAGCTTAACGGCTAGCGGGGGTGATGAGCAGTTCTTC. It specifies CASSLTASGGDEQFF.

This clonotype was counted only a few times. This chain links TRBV19 with TRBJ1-2; 7 bases agree with TRBD1. V dropped 7 bases and J dropped 2; count of bases not matched to a gene: 16. This CDR3 has 17 amino acids. The V gene's germline CDR1 is LNHDA and CDR2 SQIVND (reference sequence). CDR3 residues: CASKVGDTGTENYGYTF. The CDR3 nucleotides read TGTGCCAGTAAGGTCGGCGACACCGGGACAGAAAACTATGGCTACACCTTC.

This clonotype was detected only a few times. The chain links TRBV7-9 to TRBJ2-7; D gene uncertain. The germline gives CDR1 SEHNR, CDR2 FQNEAQ (reference sequence). Trimming pared 5 bases from V and 0 bases from J, leaving 8 bases between. The CDR3 sequence is 13 residues long. The DNA of the CDR3 is TGTGCCAGCAGCGGAAGTCGCTCCTACGAGCAGTACTTC. This codes for CASSGSRSYEQYF. Looking up the rest from reference TRBV7-9 and TRBJ2-7 gives the full variable domain: DTGVSQNPRHKITKRGQNVTFRCDPISEHNRLYWYRQTLGQGPEFLTYFQNEAQLEKSRLLSDRFSAERPKGSFSTLEIQRTEQGDSAMYLCASSGSRSYEQYFGPGTRLTVT.

The J gene is TRBJ2-3, the V gene TRBV7-9; TRBD2 matches at 10 bases. Germline V gene data show CDR1 as SEHNR and CDR2 as FQNEAQ (reference sequence). The V and J ends lost 5 bases and 3 bases, in that order; junction bases with no gene match: 8. The CDR3 consists of 16 residues. CDR3 region: CASSHSGGDKTDTQYF. The CDR3 nucleotides are TGTGCCAGCAGCCACAGCGGGGGGGATAAGACAGATACGCAGTATTTT.

The J gene is TRBJ2-1, the V gene TRBV5-8; tentatively, D is TRBD2 (6 bases). CDR1 and CDR2 from the germline V gene are SGHTS and YDEGEE. The length of the CDR3 is 15 residues. Trimming left V 0 bases short and J 2 bases short, with 9 bases between. CDR3 sequence: CASSLGDSTYNEQFF. The CDR3 region has the DNA TGTGCCAGCAGCTTGGGGGACTCGACCTACAATGAGCAGTTCTTC.

In this sample, this clonotype turned up many times. This sequence joins TRBV6-2 or TRBV6-3 and TRBJ1-1, with D uncertain. From germline, CDR1 is MNHEY and CDR2 SVGEGT. The CDR3 spans 13 residues. Trimming left V 7 bases short and J 3 bases short, with 12 bases between. The CDR3 loop is CASKSITYTEAFF. The CDR3 nucleotides read TGTGCCAGCAAGAGTATAACCTACACTGAAGCTTTCTTT.

This chain joins TRBV20-1 and TRBJ2-1, with TRBD2 identical over 10 bases. J lost 8 bases, V lost 0 bases, and 10 bases had no gene match. The CDR3 consists of 16 residues. The germline CDR1 and CDR2 sequences are DFQATT and SNEGSKA (reference sequence). This CDR3 is CSARDSSGRGLYEQFF. In nucleotides, the CDR3 is TGCAGTGCTAGAGATTCAAGCGGGAGGGGTTTGTATGAGCAGTTCTTC.

A few counts support this clonotype. This chain connects TRBV27 to TRBJ2-1; D is unclear. Trimming stripped 7 bases from V and 8 bases from J, with 21 bases between. Germline loops: CDR1 MNHEY, CDR2 SMNVEV (reference sequence). The CDR3 is 15 amino acids. CDR3: CASTQPAAGSHEQFF. The DNA of the CDR3 is TGTGCCAGCACCCAACCCGCGGCAGGCTCCCATGAGCAGTTCTTC.

This clonotype appeared a few times. The chain has TRBV6-2 or TRBV6-3 and TRBJ1-1; a possible D gene is TRBD1 (5 bases). CDR1 and CDR2 (germline): MNHEY, SVGEGT. Trimming removed 10 bases at V and 5 bases at J, with 17 bases between. The CDR3 totals 13 residues. CDR3 in amino acids: CAIRRGDGTEAFF. The CDR3 region has the DNA TGTGCCATACGACGTGGGGACGGGACTGAAGCTTTCTTT.

The chain links TRBV12-3 or TRBV12-4 to TRBJ1-5, with 7 nucleotides matching TRBD1. There are 14 residues in the CDR3. V trimming: 3 bases; J trimming: 5 bases; junction bases outside the gene matches: 4. CDR3 protein: CASSFGTDYQPQHF. The CDR3 DNA sequence: TGTGCCAGCAGTTTCGGGACAGACTATCAGCCCCAGCATTTT.

The sample holds many counts of this clonotype. The chain employs TRBV28 and TRBJ2-7; 14 bases agree with TRBD2. This CDR3 is 16 amino acids long. Per the germline V gene, CDR1 is MDHEN and CDR2 is SYDVKM. The V segment lost 4 bases and the J segment 5 bases; nucleotides outside the gene matches: 7. CDR3 amino acids: CASSYYPGLAGDEQYF. The CDR3 region has the DNA TGTGCCAGCAGTTACTACCCGGGACTAGCGGGAGACGAGCAGTACTTC.

The chain employs TRBV20-1 and TRBJ2-1; no clear D gene. The CDR3 has 15 residues. Germline V gene sequence: CDR1 DFQATT, CDR2 SNEGSKA (reference sequence). The V and J ends lost 3 bases and 0 bases respectively, with 12 bases between them. The CDR3 coding sequence is TGCAGTGCTAGCGGGCTCCCGACCTCCTACAATGAGCAGTTCTTC. Protein sequence: CSASGLPTSYNEQFF.